Below are 10 T cell receptor beta chains sequenced from a single sample in a study of CD8 T cells in ankylosing spondylitis. TCRdb re-analysed the 5' RACE reads in MiXCR, keeping a single row per CDR3 protein. In the table there are 250,000 or so distinct CDR3 sequences, over 15% of which are singletons. The sequenced sample consisted of blood, either unsorted or a sorted T cell fraction (not recorded which). The receptor set was obtained from a male donor with ankylosing spondylitis or in good health (not recorded which).

The chain joins TRBV5-1 to TRBJ2-3, with 13 positions matching TRBD2. The CDR3 spans 15 residues. CDR1 and CDR2 from the germline V gene are SGHRS and YFSETQ. J was trimmed by 11 bases and V by 3 bases; bases with no gene match: 9. The CDR3 sequence is CASSSPLAGGPWQYF. CDR3 nucleotide sequence: TGCGCCAGCAGCTCGCCACTAGCGGGAGGGCCCTGGCAGTATTTT.

This clonotype was seen only a few times. The CDR3 coding sequence is TGCGCCAGCAGCCTCCGGGCCATGGGGGGCACTGAAGCTTTCTTT. As protein: CASSLRAMGGTEAFF. The V gene is TRBV4-1, the J gene TRBJ1-1, with a possible D match to TRBD1 (5 bases). The CDR3 is 15 amino acids. The germline V gene encodes CDR1 MGHRA and CDR2 YSYEKL. V was cut by 4 bases and J by 4 bases, with 16 bases left in between.

This clonotype was observed a handful of times. V is TRBV12-3 or TRBV12-4 and J is TRBJ2-5; TRBD1 might be the D (7 bases). This CDR3 is built from 16 residues. V was trimmed by 5 bases and J by 4 bases, leaving 20 bases between them. CDR3 loop: CASSMTGSLRGETQYF. Written as DNA, the CDR3 is TGTGCCAGCAGTATGACAGGGTCCCTGCGGGGAGAGACCCAGTACTTC.

The rearrangement links TRBV5-1 to TRBJ2-3; D may correspond to TRBD1 or TRBD2 (5 bases each). CDR1 is SGHRS and CDR2 is YFSETQ in the germline V gene. V was pared by 5 bases and J by 0 bases, with 13 bases between. CDR3 length equals 15 residues. The CDR3 here is CASRLWGSSTDTQYF. The CDR3 DNA is TGCGCCAGCAGACTTTGGGGGTCTAGCACAGATACGCAGTATTTT.

The sample holds a few counts of this clonotype. The rearrangement joins TRBV11-1 to TRBJ2-7, with 10 bases lining up with TRBD2. The V gene end was trimmed by 5 bases and the J gene end by 3 bases; junction bases not matched to a gene: 4. CDR3 size: 14 residues. The germline gives CDR1 SGHAT, CDR2 FQDESV (reference sequence). In DNA, the CDR3 is TGTGCCAGCAGCCCCGGGACTAGCGTCTACGAGCAGTACTTC. It translates to CASSPGTSVYEQYF. The variable domain in full, completed from reference TRBV11-1 and TRBJ2-7, reads EAEVAQSPRYKITEKSQAVAFWCDPISGHATLYWYRQILGQGPELLVQFQDESVVDDSQLPKDRFSAERLKGVDSTLKIQPAELGDSAMYLCASSPGTSVYEQYFGPGTRLTVT.

The sample holds a few counts of this clonotype. V is TRBV29-1 and J is TRBJ2-7; 11 nucleotides match TRBD1. This CDR3 has 15 amino acids. J gave up 1 base and V 6 bases, and 8 bases lay outside the gene matches. Germline V gives CDR1 SQVTM, CDR2 ANQGSEA. The CDR3 DNA reads as TGCAGCGTGGAGGCTTGGGACAGGGGGTCCTACGAGCAGTACTTC. Translating gives CSVEAWDRGSYEQYF.

The gene calls are TRBV6-1 and TRBJ1-5, with no clear D. This CDR3 comprises 11 residues. Germline lookup yields CDR1 MNHNS and CDR2 SASEGT. In nucleotides, the CDR3 is TGTGTCACACATAGCAATCAGCCCCAGCATTTT. Its protein product is CVTHSNQPQHF.

This clonotype was seen many times. This chain links TRBV5-6 with TRBJ2-3, with 11 bases fitting TRBD2. With 0 bases clipped from V and 6 bases from J, the junction kept 6 bases outside the gene matches. Germline V gives CDR1 SGHDT, CDR2 YYEEEE. The CDR3 covers 16 residues. CDR3 DNA sequence: TGTGCCAGCAGCTTGGCGCTAGCGGGAGGAGCTGATACGCAGTATTTT. It yields the protein CASSLALAGGADTQYF. Full variable domain (rest looked up from reference TRBV5-6 and TRBJ2-3): DAGVTQSPTHLIKTRGQQVTLRCSPKSGHDTVSWYQQALGQGPQFIFQYYEEEERQRGNFPDRFSGHQFPNYSSELNVNALLLGDSALYLCASSLALAGGADTQYFGPGTRLTVL.

There are a few counts of this clonotype. The CDR3 region has the DNA TGTGCCAGCAGCTTCCCGTACCAAGAGACCCAGTACTTC. Its protein is CASSFPYQETQYF. The chain uses TRBV11-2 and TRBJ2-5; D is unclear. V was trimmed by 3 bases and J by 0 bases, leaving 5 bases between them. CDR1 is SGHAT and CDR2 is FQNNGV in the germline V gene. CDR3 size: 13 residues.

The genes are TRBV4-2 and TRBJ2-1; 16 positions agree with TRBD2. The CDR3 is made up of 19 amino acids. The V segment lost 2 bases and the J segment 0 bases; nucleotides outside the gene matches: 4. CDR1 is LGHNA and CDR2 is YNFKEQ in the germline V gene. CDR3 sequence (DNA): TGTGCCAGCAGCCAAATGGGACTAGCGGGAGGGAGCTCCTACAATGAGCAGTTCTTC. It specifies CASSQMGLAGGSSYNEQFF.